Below are 6 T cell receptor beta chains sequenced from a single sample in a study of blood T cells in healthy people across ages. Sample-barcoded 5' priming and a J-beta primer mix drove a second PCR of about 6 to 12 cycles. TCRdb ran MiXCR on the 5' RACE reads and lists one entry per CDR3 protein. The sample contains around 1.5 million distinct CDR3 sequences, 40% to 50% of which appear only once. Sequencing was carried out using blood. The receptors come from a woman under 30 in good health.

V and J are TRBV20-1 and TRBJ2-7; D remains ambiguous. The V and J ends lost 5 bases and 4 bases respectively, with 15 bases between them. CDR3 length: 13 residues. From germline, CDR1 is DFQATT and CDR2 SNEGSKA (reference sequence). The CDR3 sequence is CSASGNSLYEQYF. The CDR3, as DNA: TGCAGTGCTTCCGGCAACTCCTTATACGAGCAGTACTTC.

This clonotype was counted a few times. V and J are TRBV7-2 and TRBJ2-1, with TRBD2 matching over 7 bases. Germline V lookup: CDR1 SGHTA, CDR2 FQGNSA. The CDR3 runs 15 residues. V shed 1 base, J shed 4 bases, and the junction held 4 bases outside the gene matches. The CDR3 nucleotides read TGTGCCAGCAGCTTAGAAGCGGGGCCGTACAATGAGCAGTTCTTC. It yields the protein CASSLEAGPYNEQFF. The full variable domain, its missing parts supplied by reference TRBV7-2 and TRBJ2-1, is GAGVSQSPSNKVTEKGKDVELRCDPISGHTALYWYRQSLGQGLEFLIYFQGNSAPDKSGLPSDRFSAERTGGSVSTLTIQRTQQEDSAVYLCASSLEAGPYNEQFFGPGTRLTVL.

The table lists this clonotype with a few counts. The chain employs TRBV20-1 and TRBJ2-5, with 10 bases identical to TRBD2. CDR3 length: 14 amino acids. Germline V gene data show CDR1 as DFQATT and CDR2 as SNEGSKA (reference sequence). V was pared by 3 bases and J by 5 bases, with 6 bases of the junction left unmatched. The CDR3 DNA is TGCAGTGCTAGGCCTGGGACTAGCGTCGAGACCCAGTACTTC. Translation gives CSARPGTSVETQYF.

In its sample, this clonotype was seen many times. This rearrangement joins TRBV7-9 to TRBJ2-6; unclear D gene. This CDR3 region has 15 residues. The V and J ends lost 2 bases and 4 bases respectively, with 9 bases between them. CDR1 and CDR2 (germline): SEHNR, FQNEAQ (reference sequence). CDR3 in amino acids: CASSLTGPGANVLTF. CDR3 DNA sequence: TGTGCCAGCAGCTTAACCGGACCCGGGGCCAACGTCCTGACTTTC.

V is TRBV20-1 and J is TRBJ2-1; 13 positions agree with TRBD2. This CDR3 has 15 amino acids. V lost 3 bases to trimming and J lost 8 bases; unmatched junction nucleotides: 7. In germline, CDR1 is DFQATT, CDR2 SNEGSKA (reference sequence). This CDR3 reads CSASSGLAGVYEQFF. CDR3 bases: TGCAGTGCTAGTAGTGGACTAGCGGGAGTCTATGAGCAGTTCTTC.

The table lists this clonotype with many counts. CDR3 amino acids: CSAQGAQETQYF. The CDR3 bases are TGCAGTGCCCAGGGTGCCCAAGAGACCCAGTACTTC. The chain recombines TRBV20-1 with TRBJ2-5; D might be TRBD1 (5 bases). V gave up 6 bases and J gave up 1 base, with 9 bases separating them. CDR1 is DFQATT and CDR2 is SNEGSKA in the germline V gene (reference sequence). The CDR3 totals 12 residues.